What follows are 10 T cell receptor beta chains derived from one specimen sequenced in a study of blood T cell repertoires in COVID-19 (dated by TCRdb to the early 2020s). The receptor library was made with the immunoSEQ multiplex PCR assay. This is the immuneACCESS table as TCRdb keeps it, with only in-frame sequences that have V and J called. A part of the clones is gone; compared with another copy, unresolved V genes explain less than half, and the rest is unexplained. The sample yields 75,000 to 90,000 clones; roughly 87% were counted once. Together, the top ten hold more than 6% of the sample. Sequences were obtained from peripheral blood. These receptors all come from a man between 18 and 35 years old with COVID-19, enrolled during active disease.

The CDR3: CASSLEWQVGSLPYEQYF. The CDR3 coding sequence is TGTGCCAGCAGCTTGGAATGGCAGGTTGGATCCCTGCCCTACGAGCAGTACTTC. The rearrangement joins TRBV5-4 to TRBJ2-7, with D unclear. The CDR3 is made up of 18 amino acids. Germline CDR1 and CDR2: SGHNT and YYREEE (reference sequence). The V end was cut by 0 bases, the J end by 2 bases, with 21 bases between.

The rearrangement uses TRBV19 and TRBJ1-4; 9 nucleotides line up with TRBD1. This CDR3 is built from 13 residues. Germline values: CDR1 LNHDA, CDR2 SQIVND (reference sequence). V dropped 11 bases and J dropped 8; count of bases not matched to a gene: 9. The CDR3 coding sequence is TGTGCCTGCCGGGACAGGGATAAAGAAAAACTGTTTTTT. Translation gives CACRDRDKEKLFF.

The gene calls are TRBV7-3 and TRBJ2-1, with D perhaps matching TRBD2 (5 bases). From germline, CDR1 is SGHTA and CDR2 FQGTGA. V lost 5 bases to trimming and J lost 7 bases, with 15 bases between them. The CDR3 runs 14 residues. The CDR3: CASSPSPRGNEQFF. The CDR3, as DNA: TGTGCCAGCAGCCCGTCCCCGAGAGGGAATGAGCAGTTCTTC.

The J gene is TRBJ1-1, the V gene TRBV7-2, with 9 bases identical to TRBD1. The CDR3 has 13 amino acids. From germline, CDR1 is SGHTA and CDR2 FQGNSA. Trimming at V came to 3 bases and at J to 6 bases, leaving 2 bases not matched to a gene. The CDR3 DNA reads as TGTGCCAGCAGCTTGGGACAGGGCCCTGAAGCTTTCTTT. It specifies CASSLGQGPEAFF.

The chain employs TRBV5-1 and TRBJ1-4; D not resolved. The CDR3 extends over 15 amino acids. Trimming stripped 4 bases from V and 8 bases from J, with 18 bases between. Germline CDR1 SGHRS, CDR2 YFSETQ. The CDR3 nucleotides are TGCGCCAGCAGCCCCTTAAGCCCGGTTCGGGAAAAACTGTTTTTT. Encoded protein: CASSPLSPVREKLFF.

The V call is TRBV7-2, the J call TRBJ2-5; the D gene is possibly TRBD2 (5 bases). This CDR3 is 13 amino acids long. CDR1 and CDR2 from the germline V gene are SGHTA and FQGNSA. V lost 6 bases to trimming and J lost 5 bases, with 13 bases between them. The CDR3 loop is CASRAASWETQYF. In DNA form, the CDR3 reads TGTGCCAGCAGAGCCGCTAGCTGGGAGACCCAGTACTTC.

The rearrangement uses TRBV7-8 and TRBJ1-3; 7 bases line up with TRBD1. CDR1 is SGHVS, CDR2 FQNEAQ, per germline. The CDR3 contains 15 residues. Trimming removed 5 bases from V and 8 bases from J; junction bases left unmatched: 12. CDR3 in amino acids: CASSPATGRADTIYF. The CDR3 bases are TGTGCCAGCAGCCCCGCGACAGGGCGAGCCGACACCATATATTTT.

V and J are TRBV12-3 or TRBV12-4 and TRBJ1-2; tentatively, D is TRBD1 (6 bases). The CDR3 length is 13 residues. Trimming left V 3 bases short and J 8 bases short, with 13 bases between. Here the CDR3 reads CASSFSGAGGYTF. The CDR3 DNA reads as TGTGCCAGCAGTTTCTCAGGGGCTGGGGGCTACACCTTC.

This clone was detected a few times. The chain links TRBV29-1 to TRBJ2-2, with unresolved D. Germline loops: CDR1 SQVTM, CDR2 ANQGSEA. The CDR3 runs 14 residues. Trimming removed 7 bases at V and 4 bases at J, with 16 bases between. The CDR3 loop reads CSGLRTDGTGELFF. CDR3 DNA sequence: TGCAGCGGACTTCGAACGGATGGCACCGGGGAGCTGTTTTTT.

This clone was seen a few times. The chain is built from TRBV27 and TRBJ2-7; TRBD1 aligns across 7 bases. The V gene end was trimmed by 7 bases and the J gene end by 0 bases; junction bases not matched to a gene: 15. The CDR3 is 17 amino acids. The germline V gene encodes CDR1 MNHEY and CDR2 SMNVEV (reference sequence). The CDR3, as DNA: TGTGCCAGCAACCCTGGGCGGGCGGACAGGAGCTCCTACGAGCAGTACTTC. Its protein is CASNPGRADRSSYEQYF.